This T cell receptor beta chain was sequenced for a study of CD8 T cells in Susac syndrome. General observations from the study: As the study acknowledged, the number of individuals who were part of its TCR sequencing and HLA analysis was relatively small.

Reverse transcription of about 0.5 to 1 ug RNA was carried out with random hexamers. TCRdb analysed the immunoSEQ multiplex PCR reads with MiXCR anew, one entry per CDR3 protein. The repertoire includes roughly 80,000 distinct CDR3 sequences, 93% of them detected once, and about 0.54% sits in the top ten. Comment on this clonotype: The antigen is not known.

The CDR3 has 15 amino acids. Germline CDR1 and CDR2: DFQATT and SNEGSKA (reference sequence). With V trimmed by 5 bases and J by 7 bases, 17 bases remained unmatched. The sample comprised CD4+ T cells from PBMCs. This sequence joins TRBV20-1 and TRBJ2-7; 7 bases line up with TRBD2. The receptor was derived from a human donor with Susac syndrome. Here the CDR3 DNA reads TGCAGTGCTGACCCCGTGGGGGAGGGGTCAAAGGAGCAGTACTTC. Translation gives CSADPVGEGSKEQYF.